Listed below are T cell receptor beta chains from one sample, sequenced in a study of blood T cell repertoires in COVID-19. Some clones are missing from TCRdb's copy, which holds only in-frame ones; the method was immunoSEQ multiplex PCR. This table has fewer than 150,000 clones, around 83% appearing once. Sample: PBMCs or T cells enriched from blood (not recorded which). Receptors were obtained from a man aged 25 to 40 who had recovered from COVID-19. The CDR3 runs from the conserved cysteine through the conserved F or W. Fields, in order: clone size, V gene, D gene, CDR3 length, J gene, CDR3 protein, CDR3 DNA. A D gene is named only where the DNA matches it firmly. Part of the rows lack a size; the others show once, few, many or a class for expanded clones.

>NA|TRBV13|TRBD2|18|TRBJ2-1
CASSPPFLGGGLYNEQFF
TGTGCCAGCAGCCCACCGTTCCTTGGGGGGGGATTGTACAATGAGCAGTTCTTC
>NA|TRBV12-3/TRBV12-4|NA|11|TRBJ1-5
CASAQGEPQHF
TGTGCCAGCGCTCAAGGGGAGCCCCAGCATTTT
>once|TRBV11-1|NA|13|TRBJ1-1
CASRAGRGAEAFF
TGTGCCAGTCGAGCGGGGCGAGGCGCTGAAGCTTTCTTT
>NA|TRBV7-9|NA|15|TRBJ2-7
CASSLGDSARYEQYF
TGTGCCAGCAGCTTAGGGGATAGCGCCCGCTACGAGCAGTACTTC
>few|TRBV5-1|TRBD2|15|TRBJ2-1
CASSLGGRATNEQFF
TGCGCCAGCAGCTTGGGCGGGAGGGCGACAAATGAGCAGTTCTTC
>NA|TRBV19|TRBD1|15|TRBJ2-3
CASTLGQARTDTQYF
TGTGCCAGTACCCTAGGACAGGCCCGCACAGATACGCAGTATTTT
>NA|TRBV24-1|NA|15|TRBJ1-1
CATREIQGPNTEAFF
TGTGCCACGCGGGAGATACAGGGCCCGAACACTGAAGCTTTCTTT
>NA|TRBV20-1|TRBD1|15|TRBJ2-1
CSASGDRGHYNEQFF
TGCAGTGCTAGTGGAGACAGGGGGCACTACAATGAGCAGTTCTTC
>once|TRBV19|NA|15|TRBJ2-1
CASSILGARQDEQFF
TGTGCCAGTAGTATTCTGGGGGCTCGTCAGGATGAGCAGTTCTTC
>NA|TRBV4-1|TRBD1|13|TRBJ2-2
CASRPRGFGELFF
TGCGCCAGCAGACCCAGGGGGTTCGGGGAGCTGTTTTTT
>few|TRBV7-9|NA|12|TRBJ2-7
CASSLARDEQYF
TGTGCCAGCAGCTTAGCCAGGGACGAGCAGTACTTC
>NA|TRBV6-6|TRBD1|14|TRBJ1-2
CASSSRTGSKGYTF
TGTGCCAGCAGTTCCCGGACAGGGTCTAAGGGCTACACCTTC
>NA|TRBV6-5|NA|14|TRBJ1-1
CASSYGLKNTEAFF
TGTGCCAGCAGTTACGGGCTAAAGAACACTGAAGCTTTCTTT
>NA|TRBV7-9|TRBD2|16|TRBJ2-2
CASSPGTSGYPGELFF
TGTGCCAGCAGCCCTGGGACTAGCGGGTACCCCGGGGAGCTGTTTTTT
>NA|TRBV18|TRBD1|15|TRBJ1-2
CASSVGTGANYGYTF
TGTGCCAGCTCAGTAGGGACAGGAGCTAACTATGGCTACACCTTC
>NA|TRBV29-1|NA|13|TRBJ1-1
CSVFGVTNTEAFF
TGCAGCGTGTTCGGGGTAACAAACACTGAAGCTTTCTTT
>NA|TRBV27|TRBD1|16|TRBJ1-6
CASSPTPTGRNSPLHF
TGTGCCAGCAGTCCCACCCCGACAGGGCGAAATTCACCCCTCCACTTT
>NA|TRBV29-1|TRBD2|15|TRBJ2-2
CSVVGLADNTGELFF
TGCAGCGTTGTTGGCCTAGCGGACAACACCGGGGAGCTGTTTTTT
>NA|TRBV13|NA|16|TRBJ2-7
CASSENILAESGEQYF
TGTGCCAGCAGCGAAAATATTTTAGCAGAGTCGGGCGAGCAGTACTTC
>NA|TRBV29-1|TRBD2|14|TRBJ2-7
CSVDGLAGGYEQYF
TGCAGCGTAGATGGACTAGCGGGGGGCTACGAGCAGTACTTC
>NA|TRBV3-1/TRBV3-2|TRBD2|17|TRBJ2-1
CASSLGGAGASPNEQFF
TGTGCCAGCAGCCTCGGCGGAGCGGGAGCTTCTCCCAATGAGCAGTTCTTC
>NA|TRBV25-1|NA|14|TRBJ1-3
CASTQDNSGNTIYF
TGTGCCAGCACCCAAGACAACTCTGGAAACACCATATATTTT
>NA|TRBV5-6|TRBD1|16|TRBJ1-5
CASSRGTGEGNQPQHF
TGTGCCAGCAGCCGTGGGACAGGGGAAGGCAATCAGCCCCAGCATTTT
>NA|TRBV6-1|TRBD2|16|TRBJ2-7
CASSVGTSGRRNEQYF
TGTGCCAGCAGTGTCGGGACTAGCGGGAGGAGGAACGAGCAGTACTTC
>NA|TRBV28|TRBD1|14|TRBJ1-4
CASSSPGQGEKLFF
TGTGCCAGCAGTTCGCCAGGACAGGGGGAAAAACTGTTTTTT
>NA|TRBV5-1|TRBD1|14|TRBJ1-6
CASSFGQVNSPLHF
TGCGCCAGCAGTTTTGGACAGGTTAATTCACCCCTCCACTTT
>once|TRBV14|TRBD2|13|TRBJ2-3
CASSRTSDDTQYF
TGTGCCAGCAGCCGAACTAGCGACGATACGCAGTATTTT
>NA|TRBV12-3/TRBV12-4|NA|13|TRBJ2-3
CASSTPLTDTQYF
TGTGCCAGCAGCACCCCCCTAACAGATACGCAGTATTTT
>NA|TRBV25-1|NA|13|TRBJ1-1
CASSETVNTEAFF
TGTGCCAGCAGTGAAACGGTGAACACTGAAGCTTTCTTT
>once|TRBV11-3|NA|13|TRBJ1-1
CASSLGGPAEAFF
TGTGCCAGCAGCTTGGGGGGACCGGCTGAAGCTTTCTTT
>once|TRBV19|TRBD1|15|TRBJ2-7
CASSIMGQGHYEQYF
TGTGCCAGTAGTATAATGGGACAGGGGCACTACGAGCAGTACTTC
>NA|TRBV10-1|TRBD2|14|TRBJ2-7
CASSTSGSFYEQYF
TGCGCCAGCAGTACCAGCGGGAGTTTCTACGAGCAGTACTTC
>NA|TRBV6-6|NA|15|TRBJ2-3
CASSPPEVLTDTQYF
TGTGCCAGCAGTCCGCCGGAGGTCCTCACAGATACGCAGTATTTT
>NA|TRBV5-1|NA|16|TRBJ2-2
CASSLGMTRDAGELFF
TGCGCCAGCAGCTTGGGGATGACTAGGGACGCCGGGGAGCTGTTTTTT
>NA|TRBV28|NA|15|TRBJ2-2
CASSLLDTKAGELFF
TGTGCCAGCAGTTTACTGGACACAAAAGCCGGGGAGCTGTTTTTT
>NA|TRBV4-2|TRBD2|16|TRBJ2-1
CASSQDRTGSGGEQFF
TGTGCCAGCAGCCAAGATCGGACGGGCTCGGGAGGAGAGCAGTTCTTC
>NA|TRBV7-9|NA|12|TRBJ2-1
CASSGDRYEQFF
TGTGCCAGCAGCGGAGACAGGTACGAGCAGTTCTTC
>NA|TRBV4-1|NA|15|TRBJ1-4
CASSQSSAQGEKLFF
TGCGCCAGCAGCCAGTCCTCCGCTCAGGGAGAAAAACTGTTTTTT
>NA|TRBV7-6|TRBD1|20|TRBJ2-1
CASSTHRDRGGRGSYNEQFF
TGTGCCAGCAGCACTCACCGGGACAGGGGAGGTCGGGGGTCCTACAATGAGCAGTTCTTC
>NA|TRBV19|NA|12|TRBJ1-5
CASRRAGQPQHF
TGTGCCAGTCGAAGAGCTGGTCAGCCCCAGCATTTT
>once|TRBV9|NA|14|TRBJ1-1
CASSLMEMNTEAFF
TGTGCCAGCAGCCTCATGGAGATGAACACTGAAGCTTTCTTT
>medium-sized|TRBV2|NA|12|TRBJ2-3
CASRRGGDTQYF
TGTGCCAGCCGGAGGGGCGGCGATACGCAGTATTTT
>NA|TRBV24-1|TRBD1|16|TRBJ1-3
CATSDLPDRGTNTIYF
TGTGCCACCAGTGACCTCCCGGACAGGGGCACAAACACCATATATTTT
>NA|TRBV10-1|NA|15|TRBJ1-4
CASANPGITNEKLFF
TGCGCCAGTGCAAATCCCGGGATAACTAATGAAAAACTGTTTTTT